This is a list of T cell receptor beta chains from one sample in a study of shared clonotypes between healthy human individuals. The data were produced by immunoSEQ multiplex PCR, yet TCRdb's version contains in-frame clones alone and is incomplete. The top ten clones hold approximately 12% of a sample with about 490,000 clones, approximately 78% of them seen once. Sequencing used PBMCs. These receptors originate from a woman aged 40 to 55 in good health. Some clones in this sample may be carry-over from other donors' samples. CDR3s include the opening cysteine and the closing phenylalanine or tryptophan. D genes are given only for firm matches. Expanded clones are given a class, and other clones once, few, many or no size at all.

TGTGCCAGCAGCTCCCGCCTGAGCGGGAGTGCCTACGAGCAGTACTTC | CASSSRLSGSAYEQYF | TRBJ2-7 | - | TRBD2 | 16 | TRBV5-6
TGTGCCAGCAGCCCCCGCCAACTAGCGGGAGTAGTGGGAGGGAACAATGAGCAGTTCTTC | CASSPRQLAGVVGGNNEQFF | TRBJ2-1 | few | TRBD2 | 20 | TRBV7-3
TGTGCCAGCAGCTTAGCCCCGACTAGCGGGGGCACCGGGGAGCTGTTTTTT | CASSLAPTSGGTGELFF | TRBJ2-2 | - | TRBD2 | 17 | TRBV7-2
TGTGCCAGCACCTGGACAGGGGGTTACATTCAGTACTTC | CASTWTGGYIQYF | TRBJ2-4 | - | TRBD1 | 13 | TRBV5-8
TGTGCCAGCAGTCGCGGGGAGGCAGAGACCCAGTACTTC | CASSRGEAETQYF | TRBJ2-5 | - | - | 13 | TRBV28
TGTGCCAGCAGTTACTCGGGGGTTTCGGTTGGGCAGTACTTC | CASSYSGVSVGQYF | TRBJ2-7 | - | - | 14 | TRBV6-5
TGTGCTACCAGGTTGCCAATGGGAAAGCAGTACTTC | CATRLPMGKQYF | TRBJ2-7 | - | - | 12 | TRBV27
TGTGCCAGCAGCTTAGGGACTATCGGGGAGCTGTTTTTT | CASSLGTIGELFF | TRBJ2-2 | - | - | 13 | TRBV7-9
TGTGCCAGCAGCCTATCAGGGACTAGCGGATACGAGCAGTACTTC | CASSLSGTSGYEQYF | TRBJ2-7 | - | TRBD2 | 15 | TRBV11-2
TGTGCTAGTGCCCCCGACAGGGACTCCACTGAAGCTTTCTTT | CASAPDRDSTEAFF | TRBJ1-1 | few | TRBD1 | 14 | TRBV12-5
TGTGCCAGCAGTCCTCCTAGCGGGAGGGCCTCGGGCAATGAGCAGTTCTTC | CASSPPSGRASGNEQFF | TRBJ2-1 | once | TRBD2 | 17 | TRBV7-2
TGTGCCATCAGTGAGTCGATAACAGGGAACTATGGCTACACCTTC | CAISESITGNYGYTF | TRBJ1-2 | few | - | 15 | TRBV10-3
TGTGCCTGGAGGGGGTCGAACACCGGGGAGCTGTTTTTT | CAWRGSNTGELFF | TRBJ2-2 | - | - | 13 | TRBV30
TGTGCCAGCAGCTTGGCGGGGGCTAACCAAGAGACCCAGTACTTC | CASSLAGANQETQYF | TRBJ2-5 | - | - | 15 | TRBV5-4
TGTGCCTGGAGGGAACGGGGACAGGGTGAAGCTTTCTTT | CAWRERGQGEAFF | TRBJ1-1 | - | TRBD1 | 13 | TRBV30
TGTGCCAGCAGCTCTCCGGGACACCCCGACACAGATACGCAGTATTTT | CASSSPGHPDTDTQYF | TRBJ2-3 | once | - | 16 | TRBV7-2
TGTGCCAGCAACCGACAGGAGGGGGAGACCCAGTACTTC | CASNRQEGETQYF | TRBJ2-5 | - | - | 13 | TRBV5-4